This T cell receptor (beta chain) came from a study of spatial heterogeneity in lung cancer. MiXCR was run by TCRdb on the 5' RACE reads, yielding one entry per CDR3 protein. The sample holds more than 20,000 distinct CDR3 sequences, about 5.8% seen once. Time point indicated: sample taken at primary tumor resection. This specimen was PBMCs, taken at surgery. The clonotype was recovered from a male donor with early-stage non-small cell lung cancer.

CDR3 nucleotide sequence: TGTGCCAGCAGCCCCCGGGATAGCGGGAACCAAGAGACCCAGTACTTC. It yields the protein CASSPRDSGNQETQYF. The V gene is TRBV7-2, the J gene TRBJ2-5; 8 nucleotides agree with TRBD2. This CDR3 is 16 amino acids long. Germline CDR1 SGHTA, CDR2 FQGNSA. V lost 5 bases and J lost 0; bases outside the gene matches: 8. Looking up the rest from reference TRBV7-2 and TRBJ2-5 gives the full variable domain: GAGVSQSPSNKVTEKGKDVELRCDPISGHTALYWYRQSLGQGLEFLIYFQGNSAPDKSGLPSDRFSAERTGGSVSTLTIQRTQQEDSAVYLCASSPRDSGNQETQYFGPGTRLLVL.